The rows below give T cell receptor beta chains drawn from one sample of a study of cytomegalovirus exposure and HLA in healthy donors. Profiling relied on immunoSEQ multiplex PCR, and the TCRdb table lists in-frame clones only, not all of them. The sample data list around 130,000 clones. Material for sequencing was PBMCs. These TCRs come from a woman aged 55-69 years in good health and CMV-seronegative. Both conserved end residues are part of each CDR3. The D gene is left open where the match is weak.

j_call d_call v_call cdr3_length cdr3_aa
TRBJ1-2 . TRBV19 16 CASHMGGPPMGYGYTF
TRBJ2-6 . TRBV21-1 16 CASPVVTLAGANVLTF
TRBJ1-3 TRBD1 TRBV7-9 17 CASRPSGTGASGNTIYF
TRBJ1-2 . TRBV30 12 CAWGRGGYGYTF
TRBJ2-7 TRBD1 TRBV29-1 14 CSVSEGTGAYEQYF
TRBJ2-7 . TRBV6-5 14 CASSSRQGKVEQYF
TRBJ2-5 . TRBV7-6 13 CASSLAQSWGRYF
TRBJ1-2 . TRBV27 14 CASSPNQGRYGYTF
TRBJ1-1 . TRBV23-1 17 CASSQSLTGKLNTEAFF
TRBJ1-5 TRBD1 TRBV9 16 CASSPGGGTGNQPQHF
TRBJ2-2 . TRBV5-1 15 CASSLQEFMTGELFF
TRBJ2-1 TRBD2 TRBV9 18 CASSNNKGGTSGYNEQFF
TRBJ1-2 . TRBV30 14 CAWSVTAANYGYTF
TRBJ2-1 . TRBV2 16 CASSDVGLTDYNEQFF
TRBJ2-3 TRBD2 TRBV9 15 CASSVVSGATDTQYF
TRBJ2-7 TRBD1 TRBV5-4 15 CASSLAGQGPYEQYF
TRBJ2-7 TRBD2 TRBV14 15 CASSWLAGSSYEQYF
TRBJ2-1 TRBD1 TRBV2 16 CASSEARTGKVNEQFF
TRBJ1-2 TRBD1 TRBV10-2 14 CASSESTGGYGYTF
TRBJ2-2 . TRBV4-1 18 CASSQPPFRYSNTGELFF
TRBJ1-2 TRBD1 TRBV2 16 CASSLGQGAALYGYTF
TRBJ2-1 TRBD2 TRBV5-1 14 CASVFGAGGNEQFF
TRBJ2-7 TRBD2 TRBV7-9 17 CASSLKLLRDYSYEQYF
TRBJ2-7 . TRBV9 17 CASSPGLSGGRSYEQYF
TRBJ1-1 . TRBV10-1 14 CASSDFQGKAEAFF
TRBJ2-7 TRBD2 TRBV7-3 14 CASSLGLAGDEQYF
TRBJ2-7 TRBD2 TRBV19 19 CASSIDSPSGSLGAYEQYF
TRBJ1-2 TRBD1 TRBV6-1 14 CASSGDRGPYGYTF
TRBJ2-2 TRBD1 TRBV6-1 16 CASSEPGGTNTGELFF
TRBJ2-3 . TRBV30 12 CAWSVVTDTQYF
TRBJ1-2 . TRBV30 15 CAWSRAGVTNYGYTF
TRBJ1-6 . TRBV4-1 18 CASSQPPTEGRDNSPLHF
TRBJ2-3 . TRBV10-1 12 CASGAFRDTQYF